This T cell receptor (beta chain) emerged from a study of PD-1 blockade in classical Hodgkin lymphoma. Study-wide findings and caveats: Those patients who began receiving nivolumab less than 1 year after ASCT had lower diversity, and they were excluded. Newly diagnosed patients had diversity similar to the baseline diversity of complete responders. CD4+ TCR diversity, unlike CD8+, rose significantly by C4D1. Reports indicated that newly diagnosed patients had lower baseline TCR diversity than healthy donors did.

This clone appeared a few times. What it binds is not known. The time point was: cycle 4 day 1 (C4D1), after five to seven weeks of nivolumab. Brentuximab vedotin exposure varied, and every patient relapsed after autologous stem cell transplantation. This CDR3 spans 14 amino acids. The germline V gene encodes CDR1 SGHRS and CDR2 YFSETQ. Trimming shortened V by 0 bases and J by 5 bases, and 11 bases separated the two germline ends. Assay: immunoSEQ multiplex PCR; the TCRdb copy retains only in-frame clones and omits some. The repertoire holds 16,000 or so clones, with around 82% as singletons. This clonotype originated in a human donor with classical Hodgkin lymphoma. This specimen consisted of peripheral blood mononuclear cells (PBMCs), obtained before the fourth cycle of nivolumab. This rearrangement joins TRBV5-1 to TRBJ2-5; D is perhaps TRBD1 or TRBD2 (5 bases each). DNA for the CDR3: TGCGCCAGCAGCTTGGGGGGGTTCGGGGAGACCCAGTACTTC. Protein sequence: CASSLGGFGETQYF.